These 27 T cell receptor beta chains share one sample of origin, sequenced in a study of CD8 T cells in ankylosing spondylitis. TCRdb redid the calling of the 5' RACE reads with MiXCR, one entry per CDR3 protein. The sample comprises about 130,000 distinct CDR3 sequences, about 7% of which are singletons, and roughly 12% rests with the top ten. The sample taken for sequencing was blood, either unsorted or a sorted T cell fraction (not recorded which). Receptor source: a female donor with ankylosing spondylitis or in good health (not recorded which).

This clonotype was observed at least ten times. This chain connects TRBV7-8 to TRBJ2-2; D not certain. V shed 1 base and J shed 4 bases, with 13 bases lying between them. In germline, CDR1 is SGHVS, CDR2 FQNEAQ. CDR3 length equals 16 residues. This CDR3 is CASSLGSIGTTGELFF. CDR3 DNA: TGTGCCAGCAGCTTAGGAAGTATAGGAACCACCGGGGAGCTGTTTTTT.

This clonotype was observed many times. The chain combines TRBV7-8 with TRBJ1-1, with a weak D call TRBD1 (5 bases). With 5 bases removed from V and 1 base from J, the gap between germline ends came to 17 bases. The CDR3 loop spans 16 amino acids. Germline CDR1 reads SGHVS; CDR2 reads FQNEAQ. CDR3 loop: CASSPRLGQGNTEAFF. CDR3 coding DNA: TGTGCCAGCAGCCCCCGCTTGGGGCAGGGGAACACTGAAGCTTTCTTT.

This clonotype was counted many times. This chain connects TRBV7-3 to TRBJ2-7, with a tentative D call TRBD2 (6 bases). The CDR3 is 13 residues long. The V and J ends lost 4 bases and 3 bases respectively, with 10 bases between them. Looked up from germline, CDR1 is SGHTA and CDR2 is FQGTGA. The DNA of the CDR3 is TGTGCCAGCAGCTCCTCGGGACTCTACGAGCAGTACTTC. Translation: CASSSSGLYEQYF. Drawing the rest from reference TRBV7-3 and TRBJ2-7, the complete variable domain is GAGVSQTPSNKVTEKGKYVELRCDPISGHTALYWYRQSLGQGPEFLIYFQGTGAADDSGLPNDRFFAVRPEGSVSTLKIQRTERGDSAVYLCASSSSGLYEQYFGPGTRLTVT.

Many counts were recorded for this clonotype. The rearrangement joins TRBV29-1 to TRBJ1-5; possibly TRBD1 for D (6 bases). The germline V gene has CDR1 SQVTM and CDR2 ANQGSEA. V was pared by 7 bases and J by 8 bases, with 18 bases between. CDR3 length: 13 residues. The DNA of the CDR3 is TGCAGCGCGCTCTCAGGGGTAGGTAAGCCCCAGCATTTT. Amino acid sequence: CSALSGVGKPQHF.

The chain employs TRBV7-2 and TRBJ2-1; 8 bases agree with TRBD2. From germline, CDR1 is SGHTA and CDR2 FQGNSA. With V trimmed by 1 base and J by 6 bases, 8 bases remained unmatched. CDR3 size: 16 residues. The CDR3 reads CASSLGVGGAGNEQFF. CDR3 DNA: TGTGCCAGCAGCTTAGGGGTCGGGGGGGCGGGCAATGAGCAGTTCTTC.

In this sample, this clonotype turned up many times. V is TRBV5-1 and J is TRBJ1-6, with D unclear. This CDR3 spans 15 amino acids. V was cut by 0 bases and J by 6 bases, with 10 bases left in between. The germline V gene encodes CDR1 SGHRS and CDR2 YFSETQ. The CDR3 here is CASSLDGSANSPLHF. CDR3 nucleotide sequence: TGCGCCAGCAGCTTGGACGGGTCAGCTAATTCACCCCTCCACTTT.

In its sample, this clonotype was seen many times. V usage is TRBV7-6 and J usage is TRBJ2-7; the D gene is possibly TRBD2 (7 bases). Germline V lookup: CDR1 SGHVS, CDR2 FNYEAQ. The CDR3 length is 14 residues. V shed 2 bases and J shed 6 bases, with 14 bases lying between them. In DNA, the CDR3 is TGTGCCAGCAGCTTAATCGCAGGGGAGGGCGAGCAGTACTTC. Translation: CASSLIAGEGEQYF.

V gene TRBV20-1 combines with J gene TRBJ1-1; D is ambiguous. Trimming stripped 0 bases from V and 11 bases from J, with 19 bases between. In germline, CDR1 is DFQATT, CDR2 SNEGSKA (reference sequence). The CDR3 totals 14 residues. The CDR3: CSAREGRAGGWAFF. The DNA of the CDR3 is TGCAGTGCTAGAGAGGGAAGGGCAGGCGGGTGGGCTTTCTTT.

In this sample, this clonotype turned up many times. The V call is TRBV5-1, the J call TRBJ2-7, with D perhaps TRBD1 or TRBD2 (6 bases each). V lost 0 bases to trimming and J lost 6 bases, with 10 bases between them. The germline gives CDR1 SGHRS, CDR2 YFSETQ. The CDR3 runs to 13 residues. CDR3 protein: CASSLEGGFEQYF. The DNA for the CDR3 is TGCGCCAGCAGCTTGGAAGGGGGGTTCGAGCAGTACTTC.

This chain links TRBV18 with TRBJ2-3; D possibly corresponds to TRBD1 (5 bases). V dropped 1 base and J dropped 2 bases, with 13 bases sitting between them. This CDR3 comprises 16 residues. Germline CDR1 reads KGHSH; CDR2 reads LQKENI. The CDR3 reads CASSPLWTNYTDTQYF. The CDR3 DNA reads as TGTGCCAGCTCACCACTCTGGACAAATTACACAGATACGCAGTATTTT.

This clonotype was counted at least ten times. The J gene is TRBJ2-1, the V gene TRBV7-2, with 7 bases matching TRBD1. From germline, CDR1 is SGHTA and CDR2 FQGNSA. The CDR3 runs to 15 residues. Germline trimming cut 3 bases from V and 0 bases from J; bases unmatched to any gene: 2. CDR3 in DNA: TGTGCCAGCAGCTTCCAGGGGGACTCCTACAATGAGCAGTTCTTC. Its translation: CASSFQGDSYNEQFF.

This clonotype was counted ten times or more. This chain joins TRBV19 and TRBJ1-5; 9 bases line up with TRBD1. The germline V gene encodes CDR1 LNHDA and CDR2 SQIVND (reference sequence). This CDR3 region has 16 residues. Trimming took 5 bases from V and 4 from J; bases not matched to a gene: 9. This chain's CDR3 is CASSLSTGGKNQPQHF. The CDR3 nucleotides are TGTGCCAGTAGTCTATCGACAGGGGGTAAAAATCAGCCCCAGCATTTT.

This clonotype has ten or more counts. Compared with germline, one end of the junction differs, possibly owing to a read error. The genes are TRBV15 and TRBJ2-1, with D tentatively TRBD1 (6 bases). This CDR3 is built from 12 residues. Germline V CDR1 and CDR2: LNHNV, YYDKDF (reference sequence). In DNA form, the CDR3 reads TGTGCCACCAGCAGTACCCGGGACATGAATATCTTC. Protein sequence: CATSSTRDMNIF. The full variable domain, with the rest looked up from reference TRBV15 and TRBJ2-1, is DAMVIQNPRYQVTQFGKPVTLSCSQTLNHNVMYWYQQKSSQAPKLLFHYYDKDFNNEADTPDNFQSRRPNTSFCFLDIRSPGLGDTAMYLCATSSTRDMNIFGPGTRLTVL.

The V and J genes are TRBV11-1 and TRBJ2-5; 9 bases are shared with TRBD1. J gave up 2 bases and V 6 bases, and 16 bases lay outside the gene matches. Germline V CDR1 and CDR2: SGHAT, FQDESV (reference sequence). The CDR3 is 18 residues long. The CDR3 protein is CASSRKIILGQGQETQYF. CDR3 coding DNA: TGTGCCAGCAGTCGAAAGATTATACTCGGACAGGGGCAAGAGACCCAGTACTTC.

This clonotype was counted ten times or more. The V and J genes are TRBV6-4 and TRBJ2-3, with D maybe TRBD2 (6 bases). The ends were cut back, 8 bases at V and 2 bases at J, with 32 bases in the middle. The CDR3 is made up of 20 amino acids. Germline V gene sequence: CDR1 MRHNA, CDR2 SNTAGT. CDR3: CASSTPGVQRDGENTDTQYF. In DNA form, the CDR3 reads TGTGCCAGCTCAACTCCGGGGGTTCAAAGGGACGGTGAAAACACAGATACGCAGTATTTT.

A few counts support this clonotype. The CDR3 is CAWRDGDGYTF. For the CDR3, the DNA is TGTGCCTGGCGAGATGGGGATGGCTACACCTTC. This chain uses TRBV30 with TRBJ1-2; D gene unclear. Trimming stripped 5 bases from V and 6 bases from J, with 10 bases between. Germline lookup yields CDR1 GTSNPN and CDR2 SVGIG (reference sequence). The CDR3 length is 11 residues. The complete variable domain, with remaining parts taken from reference TRBV30 and TRBJ1-2, reads SQTIHQWPATLVQPVGSPLSLECTVEGTSNPNLYWYRQAAGRGLQLLFYSVGIGQISSEVPQNLSASRPQDRQFILSSKKLLLSDSGFYLCAWRDGDGYTFGSGTRLTVV.

This clonotype showed up many times. This rearrangement joins TRBV3-1 to TRBJ2-5, with a possible D match to TRBD2 (5 bases). The CDR3 consists of 14 residues. V lost 1 base and J 4 bases, leaving 10 bases between the germline ends. Germline CDR1 and CDR2: LGHDT and YNNKEL (reference sequence). The CDR3 DNA reads TGTGCCAGCAGCCAAGCTAGCAACCGAGAGACCCAGTACTTC. The encoded protein is CASSQASNRETQYF.

The chain links TRBV27 to TRBJ2-1, with 8 positions matching TRBD1. Losses at the gene ends were 4 bases for V and 8 bases for J; bases not matched to a gene: 13. Germline CDR1 MNHEY, CDR2 SMNVEV (reference sequence). This CDR3 is 16 amino acids long. CDR3 sequence reads: CASSSFPTTGVDEQFF. The DNA for the CDR3 is TGTGCCAGCAGTTCATTTCCCACGACAGGGGTTGATGAGCAGTTCTTC.

This clonotype was detected many times. The chain is built from TRBV6-1 and TRBJ1-3, with a weak D call TRBD1 (6 bases). The germline V and J ends were trimmed by 7 bases and 1 base, with 14 bases remaining between them. The CDR3 spans 15 residues. CDR1 and CDR2 from the germline V gene are MNHNS and SASEGT. This CDR3 is CASTQRGASGNTIYF. The CDR3 DNA sequence: TGTGCCAGCACCCAAAGGGGGGCTTCTGGAAACACCATATATTTT.

This rearrangement joins TRBV2 to TRBJ2-3; D remains ambiguous. Looked up from germline, CDR1 is SNHLY and CDR2 is FYNNEI. This CDR3 is built from 13 residues. V lost 0 bases and J 5 bases, leaving 6 bases between the germline ends. As DNA, the CDR3 is TGTGCCAGCAGTGAAGCCGACAAAGATACGCAGTATTTT. Residues: CASSEADKDTQYF.

In its sample, this clonotype was seen many times. The V gene is TRBV28, the J gene TRBJ2-2; perhaps D is TRBD1 or TRBD2 (5 bases each). CDR3 length: 15 amino acids. Germline V gene sequence: CDR1 MDHEN, CDR2 SYDVKM. V was trimmed by 7 bases and J by 0 bases, leaving 12 bases between them. The DNA for the CDR3 is TGTGCCAGCACCCCCGGGACGGCGAACACCGGGGAGCTGTTTTTT. Translation gives CASTPGTANTGELFF.

This clonotype was counted at least ten times. The J gene is TRBJ2-5, the V gene TRBV6-5, with D uncertain. CDR3 size: 11 residues. V gave up 2 bases and J gave up 4 bases, with 2 bases separating them. Germline-derived CDR1 and CDR2 are MNHEY and SVGAGI. CDR3 amino acids: CASSYIETQYF. CDR3 in DNA: TGTGCCAGCAGTTACATAGAGACCCAGTACTTC.

This clonotype was found a few times. The chain links TRBV3-1 to TRBJ2-2; 7 nucleotides line up with TRBD2. Germline V gives CDR1 LGHDT, CDR2 YNNKEL (reference sequence). CDR3 size: 15 residues. Trimming cost V 4 bases and J 5 bases; bases outside gene matches: 7. The DNA for the CDR3 is TGTGCCAGCAGCCCGGGGACGGGAGGAACCGGGGAGCTGTTTTTT. It yields the protein CASSPGTGGTGELFF.

In its sample, this clonotype was seen many times. V gene TRBV9 combines with J gene TRBJ2-5; tentatively, D is TRBD1 or TRBD2 (5 bases each). V shed 0 bases and J shed 0 bases, with 12 bases lying between them. This CDR3 is built from 16 residues. Germline assignment: CDR1 SGDLS and CDR2 YYNGEE. In nucleotides, the CDR3 is TGTGCCAGCAGCGTAGCGCTTAGAGGGGACCAAGAGACCCAGTACTTC. Its translation is CASSVALRGDQETQYF.

There are many counts of this clonotype. The chain's CDR3 is CASSPEGQTGGELFF. CDR3 nucleotide sequence: TGCGCCAGCAGCCCCGAAGGGCAGACGGGCGGGGAGCTGTTTTTT. The J gene is TRBJ2-2, the V gene TRBV5-1; no reliable D call. The CDR3 covers 15 residues. Germline V gene lookup returns CDR1 SGHRS and CDR2 YFSETQ. The V and J ends lost 4 bases and 7 bases respectively, with 17 bases between them.

V is TRBV18 and J is TRBJ2-7; 7 bases line up with TRBD2. Germline-derived CDR1 and CDR2 are KGHSH and LQKENI. V lost 2 bases and J lost 3; bases outside the gene matches: 1. This CDR3 is built from 13 residues. CDR3 residues: CASSPGGGYEQYF. In nucleotides, the CDR3 is TGTGCCAGCTCACCAGGCGGGGGCTACGAGCAGTACTTC.

This clonotype appeared many times. This chain links TRBV5-1 with TRBJ1-2; 7 nucleotides align to TRBD1. The CDR3 extends over 15 amino acids. Germline loops: CDR1 SGHRS, CDR2 YFSETQ. V lost 4 bases, J lost 5 bases, and 11 bases stayed unmatched. The CDR3 region is CASSPEVAGGYGYTF. As DNA, the CDR3 is TGCGCCAGCAGCCCGGAAGTAGCAGGGGGATATGGCTACACCTTC.